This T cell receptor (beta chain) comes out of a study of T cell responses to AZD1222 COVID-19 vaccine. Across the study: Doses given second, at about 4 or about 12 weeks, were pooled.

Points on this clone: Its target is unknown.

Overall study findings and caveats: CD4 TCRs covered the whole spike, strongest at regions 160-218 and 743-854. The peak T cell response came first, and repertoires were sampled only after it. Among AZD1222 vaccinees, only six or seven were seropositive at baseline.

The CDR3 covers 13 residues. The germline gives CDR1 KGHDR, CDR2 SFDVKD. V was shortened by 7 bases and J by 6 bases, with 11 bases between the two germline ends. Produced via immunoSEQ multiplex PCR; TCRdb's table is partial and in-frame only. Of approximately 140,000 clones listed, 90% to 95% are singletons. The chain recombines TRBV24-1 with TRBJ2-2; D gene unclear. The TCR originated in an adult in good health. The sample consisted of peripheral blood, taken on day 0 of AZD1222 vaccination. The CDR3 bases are TGTGCCACCAGCGCTCGTGTATCCGGGGAGCTGTTTTTT. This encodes CATSARVSGELFF.